This entry lists 31 T cell receptor beta chains sequenced from one sample in a study of blood T cell repertoires in COVID-19. The method was immunoSEQ multiplex PCR; TCRdb's version includes in-frame clones alone and lacks a portion of them. Here the sample spans about 320,000 clones, 65% to 90% being singletons. The material sequenced was peripheral blood. Source of these receptors: a human donor in a cohort sampled during active COVID-19.

The chain employs TRBV11-2 and TRBJ1-1, with D perhaps matching TRBD1 (5 bases). Trimming cost V 5 bases and J 1 base, with 8 bases left between them. The CDR3 is made up of 13 amino acids. The germline V gene encodes CDR1 SGHAT and CDR2 FQNNGV. This CDR3 reads CASSQTGNTEAFF. CDR3 in DNA: TGTGCCAGCAGCCAAACAGGGAACACTGAAGCTTTCTTT.

The rearrangement joins TRBV20-1 to TRBJ2-7; TRBD1 aligns across 12 bases. The V gene end was trimmed by 3 bases and the J gene end by 0 bases; junction bases not matched to a gene: 15. This CDR3 spans 19 amino acids. Germline assignment: CDR1 DFQATT and CDR2 SNEGSKA (reference sequence). Here the CDR3 DNA reads TGCAGTGCTAGTGGCCCCCCGGGACAGGGGGCTCCTAGCTCCTACGAGCAGTACTTC. Amino acids: CSASGPPGQGAPSSYEQYF.

The rearrangement joins TRBV7-2 to TRBJ1-1, with TRBD1 matching 11 bases. The J segment lost 6 bases and the V segment lost 5 bases, leaving 11 bases of the junction unmatched. Germline-derived CDR1 and CDR2 are SGHTA and FQGNSA. The CDR3 is made up of 16 amino acids. CDR3 bases: TGTGCCAGCAGCCCAACTCCCGGGACAGGGGGGTCTGAAGCTTTCTTT. Protein: CASSPTPGTGGSEAFF.

The gene calls are TRBV5-1 and TRBJ1-1; D unresolved. CDR1 is SGHRS and CDR2 is YFSETQ in the germline V gene. The CDR3 extends over 15 amino acids. Trimming removed 7 bases at V and 1 base at J, with 17 bases between. DNA of the CDR3: TGCGCCAGCGGCGCCCCCGGACGGGGGAACACTGAAGCTTTCTTT. It encodes CASGAPGRGNTEAFF.

The V call is TRBV10-3, the J call TRBJ1-2; 8 positions match TRBD1. CDR1 is ENHRY and CDR2 is SYGVKD in the germline V gene. The junction had 5 bases not matched to a gene; V was cut back by 4 bases and J by 7 bases. This CDR3 has 13 amino acids. The CDR3 bases are TGTGCCATCAGTGCACAGGGGGACCGTGGCTACACCTTC. Its translation is CAISAQGDRGYTF.

The chain links TRBV6-5 to TRBJ1-1; no definite D call. CDR1 MNHEY and CDR2 SVGAGI come from the germline V gene. The CDR3 is made up of 14 amino acids. V was cut by 7 bases and J by 1 base, with 13 bases left in between. CDR3 nucleotide sequence: TGTGCCAGCAAAGGCGACAACGAGAACACTGAAGCTTTCTTT. Its protein product is CASKGDNENTEAFF.

This clone was detected a few times. CDR3 DNA sequence: TGTGCCAGCAGTCCGAGGACAGGGATCAACACTGAAGCTTTCTTT. Translating gives CASSPRTGINTEAFF. The genes are TRBV27 and TRBJ1-1, with TRBD1 matching over 8 bases. CDR3 length: 15 amino acids. The germline gives CDR1 MNHEY, CDR2 SMNVEV (reference sequence). Unmatched junction bases numbered 7, after V lost 5 bases and J lost 2 bases.

V usage is TRBV5-1 and J usage is TRBJ2-7, with a weak D call TRBD1 (6 bases). V lost 1 base, J lost 3 bases, and 14 bases lay in between. The CDR3 sequence is 15 residues long. The V gene's germline CDR1 is SGHRS and CDR2 YFSETQ. The CDR3 sequence is CASSLKQGVVYEQYF. In DNA, the CDR3 is TGCGCCAGCAGCTTGAAACAGGGTGTAGTCTACGAGCAGTACTTC.

V usage is TRBV9 and J usage is TRBJ2-3; maybe TRBD2 (7 bases). Per germline, CDR1 SGDLS and CDR2 YYNGEE. The CDR3 runs 16 residues. V lost 3 bases and J 1 base, leaving 15 bases between the germline ends. This CDR3 reads CASSAPKGGGTDTQYF. The CDR3 DNA follows: TGTGCCAGCAGCGCCCCCAAGGGGGGGGGCACAGATACGCAGTATTTT.

This clone was seen once. This chain connects TRBV27 to TRBJ1-1; D gene uncertain. This CDR3 spans 15 amino acids. The germline V gene encodes CDR1 MNHEY and CDR2 SMNVEV (reference sequence). Deletions cut 6 bases from V and 3 bases from J, with 17 bases between. CDR3 in amino acids: CASSVTGYADTEAFF. Written as DNA, the CDR3 is TGTGCCAGCAGCGTCACGGGTTACGCCGACACTGAAGCTTTCTTT.

V is TRBV13 and J is TRBJ2-7; TRBD1 matches at 9 bases. Per the germline V gene, CDR1 is PRHDT and CDR2 is FYEKMQ (reference sequence). CDR3 length equals 14 residues. V lost 5 bases and J lost 4; bases outside the gene matches: 6. DNA for the CDR3: TGTGCCAGCAGCCTCCGGGACAGGGATTACGAGCAGTACTTC. This encodes CASSLRDRDYEQYF.

This chain connects TRBV23-1 to TRBJ1-5; 7 nucleotides line up with TRBD1. TRBV23-1 falls under the ORF class, with uncertain function. The V and J ends lost 7 bases and 3 bases, in that order; junction bases with no gene match: 6. There are 14 residues in the CDR3. The CDR3 spells CASNRGGSNQPQHF. CDR3 coding DNA: TGCGCCAGCAACAGGGGCGGCTCCAATCAGCCCCAGCATTTT.

V is TRBV6-5 and J is TRBJ1-5, with TRBD1 matching over 10 bases. Germline assignment: CDR1 MNHEY and CDR2 SVGAGI. This CDR3 has 14 amino acids. V shed 6 bases and J 7 bases; nucleotides not matched to a gene: 6. Written as DNA, the CDR3 is TGTGCCAGCAGCCGGGGGACAGGGGAACAGCCCCAGCATTTT. This translates into CASSRGTGEQPQHF.

The chain has TRBV18 and TRBJ2-7; D might be TRBD1 (5 bases). V shed 0 bases and J shed 6 bases, with 12 bases lying between them. Germline V gene data show CDR1 as KGHSH and CDR2 as LQKENI. This CDR3 contains 14 residues. The CDR3 region has the DNA TGTGCCAGCTCACCACCGAGACAGTTGGGCGAGCAGTACTTC. It translates to CASSPPRQLGEQYF. The full variable domain, with the rest looked up from reference TRBV18 and TRBJ2-7, is NAGVMQNPRHLVRRRGQEARLRCSPMKGHSHVYWYRQLPEEGLKFMVYLQKENIIDESGMPKERFSAEFPKEGPSILRIQQVVRGDSAAYFCASSPPRQLGEQYFGPGTRLTVT.

The chain has TRBV5-1 and TRBJ1-6; no clear D gene. Looked up from germline, CDR1 is SGHRS and CDR2 is YFSETQ. The V gene lost 1 base and the J gene lost 5 bases, with 7 bases spanning the gap. The CDR3 has 14 amino acids. The DNA for the CDR3 is TGCGCCAGCAGCTTGCGCGGGCATAATTCACCCCTCCACTTT. Protein: CASSLRGHNSPLHF.

The chain uses TRBV7-2 and TRBJ1-1; no firm D call. CDR1 is SGHTA and CDR2 is FQGNSA in the germline V gene. Trimming left V 3 bases short and J 5 bases short, with 10 bases between. CDR3 length: 13 amino acids. The CDR3: CASSFAMRTEAFF. For the CDR3, the DNA is TGTGCCAGCAGCTTTGCCATGAGGACTGAAGCTTTCTTT.

This sequence joins TRBV7-2 and TRBJ1-6, with 8 bases aligning to TRBD1. J lost 8 bases, V lost 1 base, and 4 bases had no gene match. Germline V gene sequence: CDR1 SGHTA, CDR2 FQGNSA. The CDR3 has 15 residues. CDR3 loop: CASSLEQGDHSPLHF. CDR3 DNA: TGTGCCAGCAGCTTAGAACAGGGGGATCATTCACCCCTCCACTTT.

The chain is built from TRBV5-6 and TRBJ1-1; no clear D gene. CDR1 is SGHDT and CDR2 is YYEEEE in the germline V gene. Between the trimmed V and J ends, which lost 2 bases and 8 bases, there was a span of 7 bases. The CDR3 length is 11 residues. Here the CDR3 reads CASSFRQEAFF. The CDR3 DNA is TGTGCCAGCAGCTTTCGTCAGGAAGCTTTCTTT.

In its sample, this clone was seen once. The chain links TRBV27 to TRBJ1-2; 10 bases are a match to TRBD1. This CDR3 is 17 amino acids long. CDR1 is MNHEY, CDR2 SMNVEV, per germline (reference sequence). V shed 5 bases and J 0 bases; nucleotides not matched to a gene: 9. The CDR3 loop is CASSGYGTGDANYGYTF. CDR3 in DNA: TGTGCCAGCAGTGGATACGGGACAGGGGATGCTAACTATGGCTACACCTTC.

The chain combines TRBV5-1 with TRBJ1-1; D unclear. Trimming removed 7 bases at V and 2 bases at J, with 9 bases between. Germline V gives CDR1 SGHRS, CDR2 YFSETQ. The CDR3 contains 12 residues. CDR3 protein: CASRGYNTEAFF. CDR3 nucleotide sequence: TGCGCCAGCCGAGGTTACAACACTGAAGCTTTCTTT.

This clone was counted a single time. This chain joins TRBV5-4 and TRBJ2-1, with TRBD1 matching over 8 bases. Germline loops: CDR1 SGHNT, CDR2 YYREEE (reference sequence). The CDR3 extends over 15 amino acids. The ends lost 6 bases at V and 0 bases at J; junction bases unmatched: 5. This CDR3 is CASTTGGSSYNEQFF. CDR3 nucleotides: TGTGCCAGCACCACAGGGGGGAGCTCCTACAATGAGCAGTTCTTC.

This sequence joins TRBV6-5 and TRBJ1-1; tentatively, D is TRBD1 (6 bases). The CDR3 runs to 13 residues. V was cut by 7 bases and J by 8 bases, with 17 bases left in between. In germline, CDR1 is MNHEY, CDR2 SVGAGI. In DNA, the CDR3 is TGTGCCAGCAAACCGGGACACGCTACCGAAGCTTTCTTT. This encodes CASKPGHATEAFF.

The CDR3 coding sequence is TGCGCCAGCAGCGAAAGCGGGACTCGCACAGATACGCAGTATTTT. Its protein product is CASSESGTRTDTQYF. V gene TRBV5-1 combines with J gene TRBJ2-3; 7 bases map to TRBD2. After removal of 4 bases from V and 1 base from J, the junction contained 6 bases not matched to a gene. Germline loops: CDR1 SGHRS, CDR2 YFSETQ. This CDR3 is built from 15 residues.

The chain couples TRBV2 to TRBJ1-6, with 9 bases aligning to TRBD1. J gave up 9 bases and V 1 base, and 10 bases lay outside the gene matches. The CDR3 is 17 amino acids. Per the germline V gene, CDR1 is SNHLY and CDR2 is FYNNEI. CDR3 nucleotides: TGTGCCAGCAGTGAAGGGACCGGACAGGGGACGAGTTCACCCCTCCACTTT. Amino acids: CASSEGTGQGTSSPLHF.

This chain connects TRBV7-9 to TRBJ1-6; D perhaps matches TRBD1 (5 bases). The CDR3 contains 15 residues. Germline CDR1 and CDR2: SEHNR and FQNEAQ (reference sequence). The V end was cut by 8 bases, the J end by 3 bases, with 14 bases between. The CDR3 is CASSTTDSYNSPLHF. The CDR3 DNA sequence: TGTGCCAGCTCAACAACAGACAGCTATAATTCACCCCTCCACTTT. The whole variable domain, remainder taken from reference TRBV7-9 and TRBJ1-6, is DTGVSQNPRHKITKRGQNVTFRCDPISEHNRLYWYRQTLGQGPEFLTYFQNEAQLEKSRLLSDRFSAERPKGSFSTLEIQRTEQGDSAMYLCASSTTDSYNSPLHFGNGTRLTVT.

V usage is TRBV6-5 and J usage is TRBJ1-1; 9 bases match TRBD1. With 2 bases clipped from V and 14 bases from J, the junction kept 15 bases outside the gene matches. Germline lookup yields CDR1 MNHEY and CDR2 SVGAGI. The length of the CDR3 is 15 residues. Here the CDR3 DNA reads TGTGCCAGCAGTTACGGCGAGTCCCTGGGGACAGGGAGCTTCTTT. It specifies CASSYGESLGTGSFF.

This chain links TRBV27 with TRBJ1-5; 8 nucleotides align to TRBD1. The CDR3 totals 14 residues. CDR1 and CDR2 from the germline V gene are MNHEY and SMNVEV (reference sequence). V dropped 5 bases and J dropped 8; count of bases not matched to a gene: 8. For the CDR3, the DNA is TGTGCCAGCAGTCCCCGACAGGGGAAAGAGCCCCAGCATTTT. Translation: CASSPRQGKEPQHF.

This clone showed up just a few times. This CDR3 is missing its conserved last phenylalanine or tryptophan, likely due to a read error. The DNA is left out, because the CDR3 cannot be placed on it with certainty; the CDR3 is given as TCRdb lists it. The chain carries TRBV18 and TRBJ1-3. Per the germline V gene, CDR1 is KGHSH and CDR2 is LQKENI. The CDR3 totals 13 residues, both ends included. The CDR3 spells CASSPPELARESV.

This clone was counted once. J is TRBJ1-4 and V is TRBV27; 9 positions agree with TRBD1. After removal of 5 bases from V and 11 bases from J, the junction contained 9 bases not matched to a gene. This CDR3 has 14 amino acids. Germline values: CDR1 MNHEY, CDR2 SMNVEV (reference sequence). This chain's CDR3 is CASSPRTGDYKLFF. The CDR3 region has the DNA TGTGCCAGCAGTCCACGGACAGGGGATTATAAACTGTTTTTT.

This clone was seen only once. The chain couples TRBV28 to TRBJ1-2, with D possibly matching TRBD1 (5 bases). This CDR3 is built from 15 residues. Germline V gives CDR1 MDHEN, CDR2 SYDVKM. V shed 1 base and J shed 3 bases, with 12 bases lying between them. The CDR3 reads CASSLSGVLDYGYTF. The CDR3 region has the DNA TGTGCCAGCAGTTTATCGGGGGTATTGGACTATGGCTACACCTTC.

The genes are TRBV20-1 and TRBJ2-3, with D possibly TRBD1 on 6 matching bases. Trimming left V 7 bases short and J 9 bases short, with 14 bases between. Germline assignment: CDR1 DFQATT and CDR2 SNEGSKA (reference sequence). This CDR3 is built from 11 residues. DNA for the CDR3: TGCAGTGTACTCCTCAGGGGCACGCAGTATTTT. It specifies CSVLLRGTQYF.